This T cell receptor (beta chain) was profiled in a study of blood T cell repertoires in COVID-19. About the study: Material from acute and convalescent COVID-19 was sourced from the United States, Italy and Spain.

The germline gives CDR1 SGHAT, CDR2 FQNNGV. CDR3 size: 13 residues. Trimming shortened V by 1 base and J by 5 bases, and 8 bases separated the two germline ends. The repertoire was sequenced with immunoSEQ multiplex PCR; TCRdb's copy has only in-frame clones and lacks some. Of just under 250,000 clones in the sample, 70% to 90% were seen once. The source material was peripheral blood. The rearrangement uses TRBV11-2 and TRBJ1-1; no reliable D call. This TCR derives from a woman younger than 45 who had recovered from COVID-19. The CDR3 sequence: CASSLGIQTEAFF. CDR3 sequence (DNA): TGTGCCAGCAGCTTAGGGATACAGACTGAAGCTTTCTTT.